The TCR beta chain under discussion was sequenced for a study of regulatory T cells in long-lasting Graves disease. Study context: By definition, persistent Graves' disease involved antithyroid drugs for over 5 years alongside positive TSH receptor antibodies.

Through Arm-PCR of CDR3 regions and iRepertoire HTBI primers, TCR beta libraries were built. TCRdb recomputed calls from the multiplex PCR reads with MiXCR, one row per CDR3 protein. This sample has about 420,000 distinct CDR3 sequences; around 22% occur once, and the top ten carry approximately 26%. The CDR3 consists of 17 residues. Per the germline V gene, CDR1 is SEHNR and CDR2 is FQNEAQ (reference sequence). Trimming shortened V by 5 bases and J by 6 bases, and 23 bases separated the two germline ends. Time point given: persistent/refractory GD, antithyroid drugs over 5 years with positive TRAb. RNA isolated from PBMCs was used to make the TCR library. An endocrinology department in Xi'an, China, supplied the patients.

Specimen: peripheral blood mononuclear cells (PBMCs), collected when the disease was refractory, from a patient treated with antithyroid drugs. This clonotype originated in a female donor with Graves disease. The chain links TRBV7-9 to TRBJ2-1, with a possible D match to TRBD1 (6 bases). CDR3 sequence (DNA): TGTGCCAGCAGCCAATCCGGGACATGGGCCCGGGGCAATGAGCAGTTCTTC. Translating gives CASSQSGTWARGNEQFF.